A selection of T cell receptor beta chains follows, all from one sample in a study of prognosis after radiotherapy for stage I lung cancer. TCRdb ran MiXCR on the multiplex PCR reads and lists one entry per CDR3 protein. The sample has roughly 30,000 distinct CDR3 sequences, around 43% seen once. Sequences were derived from PBMCs, sampled before or after stereotactic body radiation therapy (not recorded which). The source of these receptors is a donor over 45 with non-small cell lung cancer. CDR3s leave out the opening cysteine and the closing phenylalanine or tryptophan. Fields, in order: J gene, V gene, D gene, CDR3 protein. The D gene is left open where the match is weak.

TRBJ1-2 TRBV5-1 - ASRTRTENGYT
TRBJ2-6 TRBV27 TRBD1 ASRDKGARAGANVLT
TRBJ1-2 TRBV11-1 - ASSLVGGGGYT
TRBJ2-1 TRBV5-5 TRBD2 ASSLATRGGSITHEQF
TRBJ2-1 TRBV7-9 TRBD2 ASSLGLTSGRREQF
TRBJ2-1 TRBV4-1 - ASIQPDRGGGQGEQF
TRBJ1-2 TRBV25-1 - ASSEVGQGQRGYT
TRBJ2-5 TRBV7-9 - ASSLSWGTQETQY
TRBJ2-3 TRBV5-1 - ASSSDNSDTQY
TRBJ1-3 TRBV6-2/TRBV6-3 - ASRQDGSGNTIY
TRBJ2-1 TRBV2 TRBD1 ASSGRDRLYNEQF
TRBJ1-1 TRBV5-7 - ASSLRRVNTEAF
TRBJ2-2 TRBV27 - ASIAGKRGELF
TRBJ2-2 TRBV6-2/TRBV6-3 TRBD2 ASSTGGRGELF
TRBJ2-5 TRBV11-2 - ASSLDLGETQY
TRBJ2-7 TRBV15 TRBD1 ATSRDRDRGLNEQY
TRBJ2-3 TRBV7-9 - ASSETDTQY
TRBJ2-7 TRBV11-2 - ASSLGWLSGTNEQY
TRBJ2-7 TRBV6-1 - ASSPGKWEQY
TRBJ1-2 TRBV5-6 - ASSRGQTNYGYT
TRBJ2-1 TRBV5-1 TRBD2 ASSLAGGPKDEQF
TRBJ2-2 TRBV27 - ASSLYANTGELF
TRBJ2-2 TRBV20-1 TRBD2 SARGRTSGGSTGELF
TRBJ1-5 TRBV12-3/TRBV12-4 - ASSPHFQGGDQPQH
TRBJ1-2 TRBV7-2 - ASSTEAYNYGYT
TRBJ2-3 TRBV10-2 TRBD2 ATGGTSGSTDTQY
TRBJ1-2 TRBV9 - ASSEGGRDGYT
TRBJ2-7 TRBV5-1 - ASSNTLSYEQY
TRBJ2-7 TRBV12-3/TRBV12-4 - ASSLAGTPYEQY
TRBJ1-3 TRBV19 - ASSMGGRGNTIY
TRBJ1-2 TRBV20-1 - SARDGAGGEYGYT
TRBJ2-3 TRBV7-9 TRBD2 ASSTTSGKFTDTQY
TRBJ2-3 TRBV5-4 - ASSLYSTDTQY
TRBJ2-2 TRBV28 - ASSPPQGRYRVGELF
TRBJ2-1 TRBV25-1 TRBD2 ASIGIAGGSYNEQF
TRBJ2-3 TRBV11-3 - ASSLGSSTDTQY
TRBJ2-2 TRBV7-3 - ASSGQGGGGELF
TRBJ1-3 TRBV20-1 - SARDQSRQVYGNTIY
TRBJ2-1 TRBV19 - ATSSYNEQF
TRBJ1-3 TRBV19 - AFTSGTSGNTIY
TRBJ2-5 TRBV7-3 - ASSLGGGETQY
TRBJ2-2 TRBV20-1 - SAREMTGELF
TRBJ1-2 TRBV7-2 - ASSLEGRAYGYT
TRBJ1-2 TRBV6-2/TRBV6-3 TRBD1 ASSSDRVGGYT
TRBJ2-1 TRBV7-2 TRBD2 ASSQAGTSAFEQF
TRBJ2-2 TRBV5-1 - ASSLEPGNTGQLF
TRBJ1-1 TRBV20-1 - SARAGALNTEAF
TRBJ2-7 TRBV7-2 - ASTIGCSYEQY
TRBJ1-3 TRBV6-2/TRBV6-3 - ASSEFSSGNTIY
TRBJ2-7 TRBV27 - ASSSCLLTGEQY